The rows below give T cell receptor beta chains drawn from one sample of a study of early T cells in non-severe SARS-CoV-2 infection. TCRdb fed the 5' RACE reads into MiXCR, producing one record per CDR3 protein. Among about 46,000 distinct CDR3 sequences listed, 5% to 5.5% were seen once. Sequencing used whole blood, obtained at baseline. These receptor sequences come from an adult who was a healthcare worker with PCR-confirmed SARS-CoV-2 infection or an uninfected control (not recorded which). Both conserved end residues are part of each CDR3. Each record gives: J gene, clone size, D gene, V gene, CDR3 protein, CDR3 DNA. The D gene is left open where the match is weak. Size tells how often a clone was seen (once, few, many) or the class of an expanded clone, and some rows leave it out.

J gene: TRBJ1-1; clone size: few; D gene: .; V gene: TRBV7-9; CDR3 protein: CASTSPRENTEAFF; CDR3 DNA: TGTGCCAGCACCAGCCCCAGGGAGAACACTGAAGCTTTCTTT
J gene: TRBJ2-7; clone size: many; D gene: TRBD1; V gene: TRBV4-1; CDR3 protein: CASSQEEGTGLSYEQYF; CDR3 DNA: TGCGCCAGCAGCCAAGAAGAGGGGACAGGGCTCTCCTACGAGCAGTACTTC
J gene: TRBJ2-1; clone size: many; D gene: TRBD2; V gene: TRBV4-2; CDR3 protein: CASSQDSASGSRSYNEQFF; CDR3 DNA: TGTGCCAGCAGCCAAGATTCGGCTAGCGGGAGTCGCTCCTACAATGAGCAGTTCTTC
J gene: TRBJ2-6; clone size: many; D gene: .; V gene: TRBV10-3; CDR3 protein: CAISESTQDSGANVLTF; CDR3 DNA: TGTGCCATCAGTGAGTCAACACAGGATTCTGGGGCCAACGTCCTGACTTTC
J gene: TRBJ1-1; clone size: few; D gene: .; V gene: TRBV7-3; CDR3 protein: CASSSGQNTEAFF; CDR3 DNA: TGTGCCAGCAGCTCAGGGCAGAACACTGAAGCTTTCTTT
J gene: TRBJ2-3; clone size: many; D gene: .; V gene: TRBV7-6; CDR3 protein: CASSLSPGGSTDTQYF; CDR3 DNA: TGTGCCAGCAGCTTATCCCCCGGGGGTAGCACAGATACGCAGTATTTT
J gene: TRBJ2-2; clone size: many; D gene: .; V gene: TRBV29-1; CDR3 protein: CSVGQKVSGELFF; CDR3 DNA: TGCAGCGTAGGACAGAAGGTCAGCGGGGAGCTGTTTTTT
J gene: TRBJ2-7; clone size: many; D gene: TRBD1; V gene: TRBV20-1; CDR3 protein: CSASGTGYEQYF; CDR3 DNA: TGCAGTGCTAGCGGGACAGGATACGAGCAGTACTTC
J gene: TRBJ1-1; clone size: .; D gene: TRBD1; V gene: TRBV18; CDR3 protein: CASSPLDRAIYTEAFF; CDR3 DNA: TGTGCCAGCTCACCGCTGGACAGGGCAATTTACACTGAAGCTTTCTTT
J gene: TRBJ2-7; clone size: few; D gene: TRBD2; V gene: TRBV28; CDR3 protein: CASSRGRGEQYF; CDR3 DNA: TGTGCCAGCAGCCGGGGGAGGGGCGAGCAGTACTTC
J gene: TRBJ1-1; clone size: many; D gene: TRBD1; V gene: TRBV27; CDR3 protein: CASSYGTGGSEAFF; CDR3 DNA: TGTGCCAGCAGTTACGGGACAGGGGGCTCTGAAGCTTTCTTT
J gene: TRBJ2-2; clone size: many; D gene: .; V gene: TRBV7-3; CDR3 protein: CASSLTPSSGELFF; CDR3 DNA: TGTGCCAGCAGCTTAACCCCTAGTTCCGGGGAGCTGTTTTTT
J gene: TRBJ2-1; clone size: .; D gene: TRBD2; V gene: TRBV28; CDR3 protein: CASSVLAGGAYNEQFF; CDR3 DNA: TGTGCCAGCAGTGTACTAGCGGGAGGAGCCTACAATGAGCAGTTCTTC
J gene: TRBJ1-2; clone size: .; D gene: TRBD1; V gene: TRBV12-3/TRBV12-4; CDR3 protein: CASSLLDRGLAF; CDR3 DNA: TGTGCCAGCAGTTTACTTGACAGGGGATTAGCCTTC
J gene: TRBJ2-7; clone size: many; D gene: .; V gene: TRBV11-2; CDR3 protein: CASSPGTHTGEQYF; CDR3 DNA: TGTGCCAGCAGCCCGGGGACCCACACGGGCGAGCAGTACTTC
J gene: TRBJ1-2; clone size: .; D gene: TRBD1; V gene: TRBV11-2; CDR3 protein: CASSPRDSSLYGYTF; CDR3 DNA: TGTGCCAGCAGCCCTCGGGACAGTTCCCTTTATGGCTACACCTTC
J gene: TRBJ2-2; clone size: medium-sized; D gene: .; V gene: TRBV5-6; CDR3 protein: CASSLGANTGELFF; CDR3 DNA: TGTGCCAGCAGCTTGGGGGCGAACACCGGGGAGCTGTTTTTT
J gene: TRBJ1-1; clone size: many; D gene: .; V gene: TRBV20-1; CDR3 protein: CSAYPEISTEAFF; CDR3 DNA: TGCAGTGCCTATCCTGAGATTTCCACTGAAGCTTTCTTT
J gene: TRBJ2-1; clone size: few; D gene: .; V gene: TRBV6-1; CDR3 protein: CASSASAENEQFF; CDR3 DNA: TGTGCCAGCAGTGCGTCAGCTGAGAATGAGCAGTTCTTC
J gene: TRBJ2-2; clone size: many; D gene: .; V gene: TRBV15; CDR3 protein: CATMDRGENTGELFF; CDR3 DNA: TGTGCCACCATGGATCGGGGCGAGAACACCGGGGAGCTGTTTTTT
J gene: TRBJ2-3; clone size: many; D gene: .; V gene: TRBV24-1; CDR3 protein: CATSPDTDTQYF; CDR3 DNA: TGTGCCACCAGCCCGGACACAGATACGCAGTATTTT
J gene: TRBJ2-1; clone size: many; D gene: TRBD2; V gene: TRBV20-1; CDR3 protein: CSASREGSEQFF; CDR3 DNA: TGCAGTGCTAGTAGGGAGGGTAGTGAGCAGTTCTTC
J gene: TRBJ1-2; clone size: many; D gene: .; V gene: TRBV29-1; CDR3 protein: CSVHRVLGYGYTF; CDR3 DNA: TGCAGCGTACACAGGGTTCTAGGCTATGGCTACACCTTC
J gene: TRBJ2-7; clone size: medium-sized; D gene: TRBD1; V gene: TRBV7-9; CDR3 protein: CASSSKTGTDSYEQYF; CDR3 DNA: TGTGCCAGCAGCTCTAAGACCGGGACAGACTCCTACGAGCAGTACTTC
J gene: TRBJ1-6; clone size: few; D gene: .; V gene: TRBV30; CDR3 protein: CAWRRTQSPLHF; CDR3 DNA: TGTGCCTGGAGGAGGACGCAGTCACCCCTCCACTTT
J gene: TRBJ1-2; clone size: many; D gene: TRBD1; V gene: TRBV29-1; CDR3 protein: CSVDSGGIGYTF; CDR3 DNA: TGCAGCGTTGATTCAGGGGGCATCGGCTACACCTTC
J gene: TRBJ2-3; clone size: many; D gene: TRBD2; V gene: TRBV12-3/TRBV12-4; CDR3 protein: CASTSGGNTDTQYF; CDR3 DNA: TGTGCCAGTACTAGCGGGGGAAACACAGATACGCAGTATTTT
J gene: TRBJ2-1; clone size: many; D gene: .; V gene: TRBV11-3; CDR3 protein: CASSLGGSLSNNEQFF; CDR3 DNA: TGTGCCAGCAGCTTAGGTGGCTCCTTGTCCAACAATGAGCAGTTCTTC
J gene: TRBJ2-7; clone size: many; D gene: TRBD2; V gene: TRBV5-1; CDR3 protein: CASRDLAGDDEQYF; CDR3 DNA: TGCGCCAGCAGGGACCTAGCGGGAGACGACGAGCAGTACTTC
J gene: TRBJ1-5; clone size: many; D gene: .; V gene: TRBV18; CDR3 protein: CASSPSGSPQPQHF; CDR3 DNA: TGTGCCAGCTCACCATCCGGCAGTCCTCAGCCCCAGCATTTT
J gene: TRBJ2-3; clone size: many; D gene: TRBD2; V gene: TRBV20-1; CDR3 protein: CSARKLAGKLVVTDTQYF; CDR3 DNA: TGCAGTGCTAGAAAACTAGCGGGGAAGCTAGTCGTTACAGATACGCAGTATTTT
J gene: TRBJ2-3; clone size: many; D gene: .; V gene: TRBV5-5; CDR3 protein: CASSLEGGAASTDTQYF; CDR3 DNA: TGTGCCAGCAGCTTGGAAGGAGGGGCAGCTAGCACAGATACGCAGTATTTT
J gene: TRBJ1-1; clone size: many; D gene: TRBD1; V gene: TRBV4-1; CDR3 protein: CASSPGQGAWGTEAFF; CDR3 DNA: TGCGCCAGCAGCCCGGGACAGGGGGCCTGGGGCACTGAAGCTTTCTTT
J gene: TRBJ2-7; clone size: many; D gene: TRBD1; V gene: TRBV6-2/TRBV6-3; CDR3 protein: CASSYSKGTGPYEQYF; CDR3 DNA: TGTGCCAGCAGTTACTCTAAAGGGACAGGGCCCTACGAGCAGTACTTC
J gene: TRBJ2-7; clone size: many; D gene: TRBD1; V gene: TRBV6-5; CDR3 protein: CASSYSGTGASYEQYF; CDR3 DNA: TGTGCCAGCAGTTACTCAGGGACAGGGGCTTCCTACGAGCAGTACTTC
J gene: TRBJ2-7; clone size: .; D gene: .; V gene: TRBV28; CDR3 protein: CASSFVLPGSPSYEQYF; CDR3 DNA: TGTGCCAGCAGTTTTGTCCTCCCGGGAAGTCCGAGCTACGAGCAGTACTTC
J gene: TRBJ2-1; clone size: many; D gene: TRBD1; V gene: TRBV24-1; CDR3 protein: CATSAEQGDISYNEQFF; CDR3 DNA: TGTGCCACCAGTGCGGAACAGGGGGATATCTCCTACAATGAGCAGTTCTTC
J gene: TRBJ2-5; clone size: many; D gene: .; V gene: TRBV7-3; CDR3 protein: CASRPQETQYF; CDR3 DNA: TGTGCCAGCAGGCCCCAAGAGACCCAGTACTTC
J gene: TRBJ2-1; clone size: many; D gene: TRBD1; V gene: TRBV29-1; CDR3 protein: CSAAGTGGNEQFF; CDR3 DNA: TGCAGCGCGGCCGGGACAGGGGGCAATGAGCAGTTCTTC
J gene: TRBJ2-1; clone size: .; D gene: .; V gene: TRBV7-7; CDR3 protein: CASSPDGQRHNEQFF; CDR3 DNA: TGTGCTAGCAGCCCGGACGGTCAGCGACACAATGAGCAGTTCTTC
J gene: TRBJ2-7; clone size: many; D gene: TRBD2; V gene: TRBV29-1; CDR3 protein: CSVFKSSGSAYEQYF; CDR3 DNA: TGCAGCGTTTTTAAATCTAGCGGGAGCGCCTACGAGCAGTACTTC
J gene: TRBJ1-2; clone size: many; D gene: TRBD1; V gene: TRBV7-9; CDR3 protein: CASSQQGYYGYTF; CDR3 DNA: TGTGCCAGCAGCCAACAGGGGTACTATGGCTACACCTTC
J gene: TRBJ1-2; clone size: many; D gene: .; V gene: TRBV29-1; CDR3 protein: CSVRGGAGYGYTF; CDR3 DNA: TGCAGCGTTCGAGGAGGGGCTGGCTATGGCTACACCTTC
J gene: TRBJ2-1; clone size: many; D gene: .; V gene: TRBV6-5; CDR3 protein: CASWDSWGNEQFF; CDR3 DNA: TGTGCCAGCTGGGATTCTTGGGGCAATGAGCAGTTCTTC
J gene: TRBJ2-1; clone size: many; D gene: TRBD1; V gene: TRBV14; CDR3 protein: CASSQDRGLVKVF; CDR3 DNA: TGTGCCAGCAGCCAAGATAGGGGGCTAGTTAAGGTCTTC
J gene: TRBJ2-1; clone size: many; D gene: TRBD2; V gene: TRBV6-7; CDR3 protein: CASALGGRANEQFF; CDR3 DNA: TGTGCCAGCGCCCTCGGGGGGAGGGCGAATGAGCAGTTCTTC
J gene: TRBJ2-1; clone size: .; D gene: TRBD2; V gene: TRBV20-1; CDR3 protein: CSAASGRAFDEQFF; CDR3 DNA: TGCAGTGCCGCTAGCGGGAGGGCCTTTGATGAGCAGTTCTTC
J gene: TRBJ2-1; clone size: few; D gene: TRBD2; V gene: TRBV4-1; CDR3 protein: CASSQGLAGGRNEQFF; CDR3 DNA: TGCGCCAGCAGCCAAGGGCTAGCGGGAGGTCGAAATGAGCAGTTCTTC
J gene: TRBJ2-2; clone size: many; D gene: .; V gene: TRBV10-3; CDR3 protein: CAISRTGPSNTGELFF; CDR3 DNA: TGTGCCATCAGTAGAACAGGCCCCTCGAACACCGGGGAGCTGTTTTTT
J gene: TRBJ1-1; clone size: many; D gene: .; V gene: TRBV6-6; CDR3 protein: CASRSYRDTEAFF; CDR3 DNA: TGTGCCAGCAGGAGCTATAGGGACACTGAAGCTTTCTTT
J gene: TRBJ1-4; clone size: few; D gene: TRBD1; V gene: TRBV6-1; CDR3 protein: CASSEQGVNEKLFF; CDR3 DNA: TGTGCCAGCAGTGAACAGGGGGTGAATGAAAAACTGTTTTTT
J gene: TRBJ2-1; clone size: many; D gene: TRBD2; V gene: TRBV28; CDR3 protein: CASSLGGGVAYNEQFF; CDR3 DNA: TGTGCCAGCAGCTTAGGTGGGGGGGTAGCCTACAATGAGCAGTTCTTC
J gene: TRBJ2-7; clone size: few; D gene: TRBD2; V gene: TRBV28; CDR3 protein: CASSLGAGGTEEQYF; CDR3 DNA: TGTGCCAGCAGTTTAGGTGCGGGAGGGACCGAGGAGCAGTACTTC
J gene: TRBJ2-5; clone size: many; D gene: .; V gene: TRBV18; CDR3 protein: CASSETQETQYF; CDR3 DNA: TGTGCCAGCTCAGAAACCCAAGAGACCCAGTACTTC
J gene: TRBJ2-3; clone size: .; D gene: TRBD2; V gene: TRBV29-1; CDR3 protein: CSVEWLAGGDTQYF; CDR3 DNA: TGCAGCGTCGAGTGGCTAGCGGGAGGGGATACGCAGTATTTT
J gene: TRBJ2-7; clone size: many; D gene: .; V gene: TRBV7-2; CDR3 protein: CASSLALLSYEQYF; CDR3 DNA: TGTGCCAGCAGCTTAGCGCTCCTGAGCTACGAGCAGTACTTC
J gene: TRBJ2-7; clone size: many; D gene: .; V gene: TRBV3-1; CDR3 protein: CASSQGLLYEQYF; CDR3 DNA: TGTGCCAGCAGCCAAGGGCTACTCTACGAGCAGTACTTC
J gene: TRBJ1-1; clone size: .; D gene: .; V gene: TRBV7-9; CDR3 protein: CASSLARGSGALGMNTEAFF; CDR3 DNA: TGTGCCAGCAGCTTAGCGCGGGGATCGGGGGCCCTAGGAATGAACACTGAAGCTTTCTTT
J gene: TRBJ2-7; clone size: many; D gene: .; V gene: TRBV9; CDR3 protein: CASSVAGGLTYEQYF; CDR3 DNA: TGTGCCAGCAGCGTAGCGGGCGGACTAACCTACGAGCAGTACTTC